The sequence of this TCR beta chain was determined in a study of cytomegalovirus exposure and HLA in healthy donors. Study observations and caveats: Researchers left out some V segments, among them TRBV6-2 and TRBV6-3, as indistinguishable.

Both 60 Vbeta primers and 13 Jbeta primers went into the PCR. Assay used: immunoSEQ multiplex PCR; TCRdb lists only in-frame clones, some missing. The profile shows about 100,000 clones, roughly four fifths of them singletons. A word on this clone: Antigen specificity is unknown.

Germline CDR1 reads MNHNS; CDR2 reads SASEGT. The CDR3 is 15 amino acids. Trimming stripped 2 bases from V and 1 base from J, with 10 bases between. The rearrangement links TRBV6-1 to TRBJ2-3, with D possibly TRBD1 on 5 matching bases. The sequencing input was PBMCs. The TCR was taken from a man aged 50 or older in good health and CMV-seronegative. CDR3: CASSELLQGTDTQYF. The DNA for the CDR3 is TGTGCCAGCAGTGAACTGCTACAGGGCACAGATACGCAGTATTTT.